This TCR beta chain was captured by sequencing in a study of T cells in Graves' hyperthyroidism and ophthalmopathy. Study-level background: Specimen type is peripheral blood, collected at initial diagnosis prior to any treatment. Whole-study findings and limits: Blood also contained most expanded thyroid clonotypes above 0.001.

This clonotype was seen many times. Its antigen is unknown. This CDR3 comprises 14 residues. Per the germline V gene, CDR1 is SGHKS and CDR2 is YYEKEE (reference sequence). V lost 0 bases, J lost 2 bases, and 8 bases lay in between. TCR beta CDR3 region amplification was performed from RNA transcripts. HTBI primers were employed in a first-round RT-PCR of the TCR CDR3. TCRdb itself ran the multiplex PCR reads through MiXCR, one entry per CDR3 protein. The sample carries about 840,000 distinct CDR3 sequences, more than 30% recorded once. Based on clinical symptoms, serum thyroxine and TRAb, thyroid ultrasound and orbital computed tomography, diagnoses were reached.

Sequenced sample: blood. The chain joins TRBV5-5 to TRBJ2-5; D not certain. The source of this sequence is a man younger than 35 with Graves' hyperthyroidism. CDR3 sequence (DNA): TGTGCCAGCAGCTTGGACGGGCCTCAAGAGACCCAGTACTTC. Translation: CASSLDGPQETQYF.